This TCR beta chain came from a study of metastatic and nonmetastatic thyroid tumors. Many counts were recorded for this clone. CDR1 DFQATT and CDR2 SNEGSKA come from the germline V gene (reference sequence). With 5 bases removed from V and 4 bases from J, the gap between germline ends came to 10 bases. This CDR3 contains 12 residues. Thyroid surgery was preceded by no treatment in any patient. As handled by the study authors: CDR3 differences across clinicopathological groups were used to build a distant-metastasis classifier for papillary thyroid cancer. Using MiXCR, TCRdb re-called clones from the PCR reads. TCRdb assigned the V and J calls; the authors' analysis was not used. Of around 34,000 clones listed, roughly 20% are singletons.

The clonotype was recovered from a male donor with papillary thyroid cancer or a benign thyroid nodule (not recorded which). Some clones in this sample may be carry-over from other donors' samples. This sequence joins TRBV20-1 and TRBJ2-3; TRBD2 might be the D (5 bases). Sequencing was done on a sample of tumor tissue. CDR3 protein: CSARPEADTQYF. The DNA for the CDR3 is TGCAGTGCTCGTCCGGAGGCAGATACGCAGTATTTT.